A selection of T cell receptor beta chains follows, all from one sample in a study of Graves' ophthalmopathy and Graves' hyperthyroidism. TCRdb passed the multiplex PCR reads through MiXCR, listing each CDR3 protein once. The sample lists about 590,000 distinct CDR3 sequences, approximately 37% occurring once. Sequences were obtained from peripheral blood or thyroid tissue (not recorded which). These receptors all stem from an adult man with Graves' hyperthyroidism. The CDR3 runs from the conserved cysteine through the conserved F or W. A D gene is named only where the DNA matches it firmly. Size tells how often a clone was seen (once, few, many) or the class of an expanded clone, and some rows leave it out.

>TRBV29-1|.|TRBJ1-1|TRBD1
CSVGTGYTEAFF
TGCAGCGTCGGGACAGGGTACACTGAAGCTTTCTTT
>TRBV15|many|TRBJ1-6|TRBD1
CATSMAGGVSPLHF
TGTGCCACCAGTATGGCAGGGGGCGTTTCACCCCTCCACTTT
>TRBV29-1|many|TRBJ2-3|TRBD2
CSVDGGKSTDTQYF
TGCAGCGTTGACGGGGGGAAAAGCACAGATACGCAGTATTTT
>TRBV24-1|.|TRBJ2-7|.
CATSGHNQGRYLNEQYF
TGTGCCACCAGTGGTCACAATCAGGGGCGCTATTTGAATGAGCAGTACTTC
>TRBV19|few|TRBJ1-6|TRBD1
CASRDRAVSPLHF
TGTGCCAGTAGGGACAGGGCGGTTTCACCCCTCCACTTT
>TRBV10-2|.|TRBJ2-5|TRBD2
CASTISGASGETQYF
TGCGCCAGCACCATTAGCGGGGCTAGCGGGGAGACCCAGTACTTC
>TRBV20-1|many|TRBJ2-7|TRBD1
CSAKDRSTYEQYF
TGCAGTGCTAAGGACAGGTCAACCTACGAGCAGTACTTC
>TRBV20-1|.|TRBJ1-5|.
CSARGSGNQPQHF
TGCAGTGCTAGGGGGTCGGGCAATCAGCCCCAGCATTTT
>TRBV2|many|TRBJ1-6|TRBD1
CASVEQGVTNNSPLHF
TGTGCCAGTGTTGAGCAGGGGGTAACGAATAATTCACCCCTCCACTTT
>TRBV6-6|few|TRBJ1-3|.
CASGRTFSGNTIYF
TGTGCCAGCGGACGGACTTTTTCTGGAAACACCATATATTTT
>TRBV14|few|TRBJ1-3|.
CASSQDSVGNTIYF
TGTGCCAGCAGCCAAGATTCAGTTGGAAACACCATATATTTT
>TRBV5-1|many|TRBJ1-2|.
CASSLAGGTNYGYTF
TGCGCCAGCAGCTTGGCGGGGGGGACTAACTATGGCTACACCTTC
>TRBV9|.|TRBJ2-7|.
CASSATQGSTEQYF
TGTGCCAGCAGCGCGACACAGGGATCCACTGAGCAGTACTTC
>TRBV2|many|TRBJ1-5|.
CASRGGNQPQHF
TGTGCCAGCAGGGGGGGCAATCAGCCCCAGCATTTT
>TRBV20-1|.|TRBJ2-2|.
CSARDVPGGHTGELFF
TGCAGTGCTAGAGATGTTCCGGGGGGCCACACCGGGGAGCTGTTTTTT
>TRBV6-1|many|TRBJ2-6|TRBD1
CASSEPGGSLGANVLTF
TGTGCCAGCAGTGAACCAGGGGGCTCTCTCGGGGCCAACGTCCTGACTTTC
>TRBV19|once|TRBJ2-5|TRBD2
CASSRYLAGGETQYF
TGTGCCAGTAGTAGGTACCTAGCGGGAGGGGAGACCCAGTACTTC
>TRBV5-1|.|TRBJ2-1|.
CASSLAGASSSTYNEQFF
TGCGCCAGCAGCTTGGCGGGCGCTAGTTCGAGCACCTACAATGAGCAGTTCTTC
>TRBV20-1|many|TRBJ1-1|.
CSASEAVNTEAFF
TGCAGTGCTAGTGAGGCAGTGAACACTGAAGCTTTCTTT
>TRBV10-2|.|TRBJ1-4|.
CASSEPGVEKLFF
TGCGCCAGCAGTGAGCCGGGTGTGGAAAAACTGTTTTTT
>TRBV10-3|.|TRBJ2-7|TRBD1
CALRDRGDYEQYF
TGTGCCCTCCGGGACAGGGGGGACTACGAGCAGTACTTC
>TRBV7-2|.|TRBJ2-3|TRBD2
CASRLAGGAASTDTQYF
TGTGCCAGCAGATTAGCGGGAGGGGCTGCTAGCACAGATACGCAGTATTTT
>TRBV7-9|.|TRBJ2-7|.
CASSFGTLTLTYEQYF
TGTGCCAGCAGCTTCGGAACCCTAACGCTAACCTACGAGCAGTACTTC
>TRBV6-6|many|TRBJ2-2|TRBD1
CASGTVASTGELFF
TGTGCCAGCGGGACAGTGGCGAGCACCGGGGAGCTGTTTTTT
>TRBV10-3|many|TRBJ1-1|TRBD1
CASRDDRGHDTEAFF
TGTGCCAGCAGGGACGACAGGGGGCACGACACTGAAGCTTTCTTT
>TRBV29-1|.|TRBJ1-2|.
CSLSQGRVGDGYTF
TGCAGCCTTTCCCAGGGCAGGGTAGGAGATGGCTACACCTTC
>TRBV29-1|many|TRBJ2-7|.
CSSRTQTYEQYF
TGCAGCTCGCGGACACAGACCTACGAGCAGTACTTC
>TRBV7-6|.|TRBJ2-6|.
CASSLANRVVGGANVLTF
TGTGCCAGCAGCTTAGCCAACAGGGTAGTAGGTGGGGCCAACGTCCTGACTTTC
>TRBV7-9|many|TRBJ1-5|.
CASSLSVEGPQHF
TGTGCCAGCAGCTTAAGTGTTGAAGGGCCCCAGCATTTT
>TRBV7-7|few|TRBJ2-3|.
CASSLEERNTQYF
TGTGCTAGCAGCTTAGAGGAAAGGAATACGCAGTATTTT
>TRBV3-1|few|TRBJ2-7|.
CASSQAGTGQYEQYF
TGTGCCAGCAGCCAAGCGGGAACAGGGCAATACGAGCAGTACTTC
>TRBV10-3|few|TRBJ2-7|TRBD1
CAISETGEYEQYF
TGTGCCATCAGTGAGACAGGGGAGTACGAGCAGTACTTC
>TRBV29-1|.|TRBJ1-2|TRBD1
CSVRWGTGGLGYTF
TGCAGCGTTAGGTGGGGGACAGGGGGCCTCGGCTACACCTTC
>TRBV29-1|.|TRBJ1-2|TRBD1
CSVQQGAGYDYGYTF
TGCAGCGTGCAACAGGGGGCAGGGTATGACTATGGCTACACCTTC
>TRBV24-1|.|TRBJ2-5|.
CATSPGVETQYF
TGTGCCACCAGTCCCGGGGTTGAGACCCAGTACTTC
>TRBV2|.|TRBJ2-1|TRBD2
CASSVASGRHNEQFF
TGTGCCAGCAGCGTAGCTAGCGGGAGACACAATGAGCAGTTCTTC
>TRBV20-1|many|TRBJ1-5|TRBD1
CSATTGAGDQPQHF
TGCAGTGCTACGACAGGGGCGGGTGATCAGCCCCAGCATTTT
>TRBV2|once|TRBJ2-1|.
CASSGGFYEQFF
TGTGCCAGCAGTGGTGGGTTCTATGAGCAGTTCTTC
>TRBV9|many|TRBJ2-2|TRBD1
CASSSGQASNTGELFF
TGTGCCAGCAGCAGTGGACAGGCATCGAACACCGGGGAGCTGTTTTTT
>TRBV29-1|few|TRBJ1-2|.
CSVEDGYTF
TGCAGCGTTGAAGATGGCTACACCTTC
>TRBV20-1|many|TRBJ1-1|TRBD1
CSARSGGLEAFF
TGCAGTGCTAGATCAGGGGGGCTTGAAGCTTTCTTT
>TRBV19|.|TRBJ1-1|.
CASSNFLNTEAFF
TGTGCCAGTAGTAATTTCCTGAACACTGAAGCTTTCTTT
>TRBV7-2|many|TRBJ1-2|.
CASSPTTVGGYTF
TGTGCCAGCAGTCCGACGACAGTGGGGGGCTACACCTTC
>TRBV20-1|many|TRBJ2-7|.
CSARDQTGSYEQYF
TGCAGTGCTAGAGATCAAACAGGATCCTACGAGCAGTACTTC
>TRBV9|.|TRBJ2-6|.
CASSIYSSSGANVLTF
TGTGCCAGCAGCATATACAGCTCCTCTGGGGCCAACGTCCTGACTTTC
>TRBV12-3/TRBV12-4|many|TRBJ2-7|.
CASSFGPGAYEQYF
TGTGCCAGCAGTTTCGGACCAGGGGCGTATGAGCAGTACTTC